The 28 T cell receptor beta chains below all came from one sample that was sequenced in a study of CD8 T cells in ankylosing spondylitis. TCRdb re-called the 5' RACE reads with MiXCR, one entry per CDR3 protein. In the table there are 300,000 to 400,000 distinct CDR3 sequences, 11% of which are singletons. Sequencing was carried out using blood, either unsorted or a sorted T cell fraction (not recorded which). All receptors come from a female donor with ankylosing spondylitis or in good health (not recorded which).

The V and J genes are TRBV29-1 and TRBJ2-3, with 7 bases identical to TRBD1. The V gene end was trimmed by 6 bases and the J gene end by 0 bases; junction bases not matched to a gene: 6. CDR3 length: 14 amino acids. Germline CDR1 reads SQVTM; CDR2 reads ANQGSEA. CDR3 nucleotides: TGCAGCGTGGGAGACAGGGCCAGCACAGATACGCAGTATTTT. This sequence encodes CSVGDRASTDTQYF.

The CDR3 sequence is CSARDGRQLQETQYF. CDR3 DNA sequence: TGCAGTGCTAGAGATGGACGGCAGCTACAAGAGACCCAGTACTTC. The rearrangement links TRBV20-1 to TRBJ2-5; D remains ambiguous. CDR3 length: 15 residues. V lost 0 bases and J lost 2, with 13 bases in between. Germline V CDR1 and CDR2: DFQATT, SNEGSKA (reference sequence).

This clonotype has a handful of counts. The rearrangement links TRBV28 to TRBJ2-7; D is undetermined. The CDR3 extends over 12 amino acids. In germline, CDR1 is MDHEN, CDR2 SYDVKM. The CDR3 sequence: CATARTPYEQYF. The CDR3, as DNA: TGTGCGACGGCGAGGACCCCCTACGAGCAGTACTTC.

V usage is TRBV5-1 and J usage is TRBJ2-7; D gene ambiguous. The CDR3 sequence is 15 residues long. The V and J ends lost 0 bases and 1 base respectively, with 11 bases between them. Germline lookup yields CDR1 SGHRS and CDR2 YFSETQ. The CDR3 loop is CASSLEPGNSYEQYF. CDR3 in DNA: TGCGCCAGCAGCTTGGAGCCAGGTAATTCCTACGAGCAGTACTTC.

In this sample, this clonotype turned up many times. The J gene is TRBJ2-2, the V gene TRBV7-8; 8 nucleotides match TRBD1. Per germline, CDR1 SGHVS and CDR2 FQNEAQ. V lost 0 bases to trimming and J lost 4 bases; unmatched junction nucleotides: 7. This CDR3 is 17 amino acids long. CDR3 coding DNA: TGTGCCAGCAGCTTAGCGTCAGGGGGCGCGGGCACCGGGGAGCTGTTTTTT. Amino acids: CASSLASGGAGTGELFF.

The chain has TRBV18 and TRBJ2-3; D is undetermined. Trimming removed 3 bases at V and 0 bases at J, with 13 bases between. Looked up from germline, CDR1 is KGHSH and CDR2 is LQKENI. CDR3 length equals 16 residues. The DNA for the CDR3 is TGTGCCAGCTCACCGCGCCGCGCTTCTAGCACAGATACGCAGTATTTT. This sequence encodes CASSPRRASSTDTQYF.

This clonotype was recorded at least ten times. The V and J genes are TRBV20-1 and TRBJ2-7; TRBD2 aligns across 15 bases. The V gene end was trimmed by 0 bases and the J gene end by 0 bases; junction bases not matched to a gene: 9. This CDR3 region has 19 residues. Germline CDR1 and CDR2: DFQATT and SNEGSKA (reference sequence). The CDR3 nucleotides are TGCAGTGCTAGAGATCTCTGGACTAGCGGGAGGGTGGGCTCCTACGAGCAGTACTTC. This sequence encodes CSARDLWTSGRVGSYEQYF.

This clonotype was detected many times. V usage is TRBV12-3 or TRBV12-4 and J usage is TRBJ1-1; D unclear. Between the trimmed V and J ends, which lost 7 bases and 6 bases, there was a span of 18 bases. The CDR3 sequence is 14 residues long. The CDR3 DNA sequence: TGTGCCAGCACCCAATGGGAGAACAGCCCTGAAGCTTTCTTT. Amino acid sequence: CASTQWENSPEAFF.

Note on this clonotype: A much bigger clone sits one base away, suggesting this may be a read error. The chain joins TRBV5-6 to TRBJ2-7; possibly TRBD1 for D (6 bases). The CDR3 sequence is 11 residues long. The V and J ends lost 4 bases and 5 bases respectively, with 7 bases between them. Germline-derived CDR1 and CDR2 are SGHDT and YYEEEE. The CDR3 coding sequence is TGTGCCAGCAGCCAGGGGCACGAGCAGTACTTC. Its protein product is CASSQGHEQYF.

This clonotype was picked up many times. V usage is TRBV6-1 and J usage is TRBJ1-4; D gene unclear. Germline CDR1 is MNHNS and CDR2 is SASEGT. CDR3 length equals 15 residues. Trimming left V 0 bases short and J 5 bases short, with 10 bases between. CDR3 nucleotides: TGTGCCAGCAGTGAAGCGCAACAGCGAAATGAAAAACTGTTTTTT. Translated: CASSEAQQRNEKLFF.

This clonotype was counted at least ten times. The rearrangement links TRBV13 to TRBJ1-6; D is possibly TRBD1 (5 bases). V dropped 3 bases and J dropped 4 bases, with 16 bases sitting between them. The germline CDR1 and CDR2 sequences are PRHDT and FYEKMQ (reference sequence). The CDR3 loop spans 17 amino acids. CDR3 in DNA: TGTGCCAGCAGCTTGGGGACGAATGGTTATTATAATTCACCCCTCCACTTT. Its translation is CASSLGTNGYYNSPLHF.

Concerning this clonotype: A read error may explain this, as a much larger clone is one base away. The chain employs TRBV20-1 and TRBJ1-1, with 8 bases lining up with TRBD1. Germline values: CDR1 DFQATT, CDR2 SNEGSKA (reference sequence). This CDR3 is built from 13 residues. CDR3: CSARDGTGTESFF. As DNA, the CDR3 is TGCAGTGCTAGAGACGGGACAGGCACTGAATCTTTCTTT.

This clonotype came up many times. The chain joins TRBV7-2 to TRBJ2-1; 10 bases are a match to TRBD2. Germline V lookup: CDR1 SGHTA, CDR2 FQGNSA. The CDR3 has 14 residues. With 6 bases clipped from V and 8 bases from J, the junction kept 7 bases outside the gene matches. CDR3 DNA sequence: TGTGCCAGCAGGGTAGCGGGAGGAAGGGATGAGCAGTTCTTC. Its protein is CASRVAGGRDEQFF.

This clonotype was found a few times. The chain uses TRBV20-1 and TRBJ2-5; tentatively, D is TRBD2 (7 bases). The CDR3 is 13 residues long. The germline V gene has CDR1 DFQATT and CDR2 SNEGSKA (reference sequence). Trimming took off 0 bases at V and 5 bases at J, with 10 bases between the two ends. This chain's CDR3 is CSARDSGGETQYF. In DNA form, the CDR3 reads TGCAGTGCTAGAGATTCGGGGGGCGAGACCCAGTACTTC.

The rearrangement uses TRBV7-9 and TRBJ2-7, with 12 bases aligning to TRBD2. CDR3 length: 17 amino acids. Per the germline V gene, CDR1 is SEHNR and CDR2 is FQNEAQ (reference sequence). Losses at the gene ends were 5 bases for V and 3 bases for J; bases not matched to a gene: 11. CDR3 region: CASSGTRLAGEYYEQYF. The DNA for the CDR3 is TGTGCCAGCAGCGGGACTAGACTAGCGGGAGAGTACTACGAGCAGTACTTC.

This clonotype occurred many times. The chain is built from TRBV5-1 and TRBJ1-5; D gene uncertain. The CDR3 is 17 amino acids. Trimming removed 3 bases from V and 5 bases from J, with 21 bases in between. The germline CDR1 and CDR2 sequences are SGHRS and YFSETQ. The CDR3 nucleotides are TGCGCCAGCAGCTGTTATACTGCGATGGGTGGGGATCAGCCCCAGCATTTT. Translation gives CASSCYTAMGGDQPQHF.

This clonotype has only a few counts. The CDR3 region is CANHTPPRVGNSPLHF. The CDR3 nucleotides read TGCGCCAACCACACGCCTCCAAGGGTGGGTAATTCACCCCTCCACTTT. The rearrangement joins TRBV5-1 to TRBJ1-6; D gene uncertain. Trimming removed 9 bases at V and 6 bases at J, with 22 bases between. This CDR3 contains 16 residues. CDR1 SGHRS and CDR2 YFSETQ come from the germline V gene.

This clonotype has more than one count but fewer than ten. The rearrangement uses TRBV5-5 and TRBJ2-1; 16 nucleotides agree with TRBD2. Germline CDR1 reads SGHKS; CDR2 reads YYEKEE (reference sequence). The J segment lost 10 bases and the V segment lost 4 bases, leaving 8 bases of the junction unmatched. This CDR3 contains 16 residues. Here the CDR3 reads CASSRPGLAGGVEQFF. Written as DNA, the CDR3 is TGTGCCAGCAGCCGACCGGGACTAGCGGGAGGGGTGGAGCAGTTCTTC.

This clonotype was picked up many times. This chain links TRBV5-1 with TRBJ1-1, with D unclear. The CDR3 covers 13 residues. CDR1 SGHRS and CDR2 YFSETQ come from the germline V gene. V was pared by 4 bases and J by 4 bases, with 11 bases between. This CDR3 reads CASSPDAGTEAFF. CDR3 coding DNA: TGCGCCAGCAGCCCTGACGCCGGCACTGAAGCTTTCTTT.

There are many counts of this clonotype. This chain uses TRBV12-3 or TRBV12-4 with TRBJ1-2; D may be TRBD1 (5 bases). This CDR3 has 13 amino acids. V gave up 5 bases and J gave up 8 bases, with 15 bases separating them. CDR3 bases: TGTGCCAGCAGTAAGGGACCGGAGGACGGCTACACCTTC. Translating it yields CASSKGPEDGYTF.

This clonotype was detected a few times. The rearrangement links TRBV19 to TRBJ2-2, with D perhaps being TRBD1 or TRBD2 (5 bases each). Germline assignment: CDR1 LNHDA and CDR2 SQIVND (reference sequence). The CDR3 runs 14 residues. Between the trimmed V and J ends, which lost 3 bases and 4 bases, there was a span of 9 bases. CDR3 sequence reads: CASSIGAGTGELFF. The CDR3 region has the DNA TGTGCCAGTAGTATCGGGGCGGGCACCGGGGAGCTGTTTTTT. The entire variable domain, with the rest obtained from reference TRBV19 and TRBJ2-2, is as follows: DGGITQSPKYLFRKEGQNVTLSCEQNLNHDAMYWYRQDPGQGLRLIYYSQIVNDFQKGDIAEGYSVSREKKESFPLTVTSAQKNPTAFYLCASSIGAGTGELFFGEGSRLTVL.

In this sample, this clonotype turned up many times. The genes are TRBV9 and TRBJ2-5; D unclear. V lost 0 bases and J lost 5, with 8 bases in between. From germline, CDR1 is SGDLS and CDR2 YYNGEE. The CDR3 totals 13 residues. The CDR3 sequence: CASSVVGQETQYF. The DNA for the CDR3 is TGTGCCAGCAGCGTAGTCGGGCAGGAGACCCAGTACTTC.

This clonotype was detected a few times. This chain connects TRBV12-3 or TRBV12-4 to TRBJ2-5, with D maybe TRBD1 (6 bases). The CDR3 is 14 amino acids. V lost 6 bases and J 2 bases, leaving 13 bases between the germline ends. The DNA for the CDR3 is TGTGCCAGCAGCCCAGATGGACAGCAAGAGACCCAGTACTTC. Its protein is CASSPDGQQETQYF.

This clonotype was counted ten times or more. The rearrangement links TRBV29-1 to TRBJ2-2; D gene uncertain. Germline V gene sequence: CDR1 SQVTM, CDR2 ANQGSEA. The CDR3 totals 12 residues. Trimming took off 3 bases at V and 3 bases at J, with 5 bases between the two ends. CDR3 DNA sequence: TGCAGCGTTGAGCGGTACACCGGGGAGCTGTTTTTT. Amino acids: CSVERYTGELFF.

This clonotype was detected ten times or more. The chain recombines TRBV4-3 with TRBJ2-7, with unresolved D. The ends were cut back, 1 base at V and 0 bases at J, with 13 bases in the middle. The CDR3 is 16 amino acids. Germline CDR1 and CDR2: LGHNA and YSLEER. In DNA form, the CDR3 reads TGCGCCAGCAGCCAAGGTGTTTCTCGCGGCTCCTACGAGCAGTACTTC. Translated, it gives CASSQGVSRGSYEQYF.

At least ten counts were recorded for this clonotype. V is TRBV5-5 and J is TRBJ2-1; 9 nucleotides agree with TRBD2. Germline assignment: CDR1 SGHKS and CDR2 YYEKEE (reference sequence). The CDR3 extends over 15 amino acids. V lost 4 bases to trimming and J lost 3 bases; unmatched junction nucleotides: 5. CDR3 protein: CASSVSGSVYNEQFF. CDR3 coding DNA: TGTGCCAGCAGCGTTAGCGGGAGTGTCTACAATGAGCAGTTCTTC.

In its sample, this clonotype was seen many times. This sequence joins TRBV6-4 and TRBJ1-2, with D possibly matching TRBD1 (6 bases). The CDR3 runs 13 residues. From germline, CDR1 is MRHNA and CDR2 SNTAGT. The germline V and J ends were trimmed by 9 bases and 4 bases, with 15 bases remaining between them. The CDR3 nucleotides read TGTGCCAGTCGACAGGCGGGCGGCTATGGCTACACCTTC. Protein product: CASRQAGGYGYTF.

This clonotype was seen repeatedly, ten times or more. This chain links TRBV5-1 with TRBJ2-1; D perhaps matches TRBD2 (7 bases). Germline assignment: CDR1 SGHRS and CDR2 YFSETQ. The CDR3 covers 13 residues. Trimming removed 5 bases at V and 10 bases at J, with 16 bases between. The CDR3 loop is CASREGGIGEQFF. In DNA form, the CDR3 reads TGCGCCAGCAGGGAGGGGGGGATCGGAGAGCAGTTCTTC.